These 27 T cell receptor beta chains were all obtained from the same sample, sequenced in a study of shared clonotypes between healthy human individuals. The data were produced by immunoSEQ multiplex PCR, yet TCRdb's version contains in-frame clones alone and is incomplete. Of 2 million or so clones detected, around 95% appear once; the ten largest clones hold 0.1% to 0.15%. The sample taken for sequencing was naive CD4+ T cells sorted from blood. Subset described: CD45RA+ positively selected. Receptors originate from a man younger than 35 in good health.

V and J are TRBV7-2 and TRBJ2-4, with D perhaps given as TRBD1 or TRBD2 (5 bases each). The V gene's germline CDR1 is SGHTA and CDR2 FQGNSA. Trimming shortened V by 5 bases and J by 4 bases, and 9 bases separated the two germline ends. The CDR3 sequence is 13 residues long. As DNA, the CDR3 is TGTGCCAGCAGCCCCGGGACGAAAAACATTCAGTACTTC. Protein sequence: CASSPGTKNIQYF.

The chain combines TRBV19 with TRBJ2-2; 8 bases are a match to TRBD1. CDR1 LNHDA and CDR2 SQIVND come from the germline V gene (reference sequence). Trimming took 5 bases from V and 1 from J; bases not matched to a gene: 9. CDR3 length: 17 amino acids. The CDR3 region has the DNA TGTGCCAGTAGTTCCATAAGGACAGGGAAGAACACCGGGGAGCTGTTTTTT. Amino acid sequence: CASSSIRTGKNTGELFF.

Only one count was recorded for this clone. This chain connects TRBV30 to TRBJ1-1; no reliable D call. Trimming pared 3 bases from V and 10 bases from J, leaving 15 bases between. Per the germline V gene, CDR1 is GTSNPN and CDR2 is SVGIG (reference sequence). The CDR3 totals 12 residues. CDR3: CAWSRQRSGAFF. In nucleotides, the CDR3 is TGTGCCTGGAGCCGACAACGTAGTGGAGCTTTCTTT.

The V call is TRBV4-1, the J call TRBJ2-1; D unclear. V was clipped by 0 bases and J by 0 bases, with 12 bases between them. Germline loops: CDR1 MGHRA, CDR2 YSYEKL. The CDR3 loop spans 17 amino acids. This CDR3 reads CASSQEGNGYSYNEQFF. In nucleotides, the CDR3 is TGCGCCAGCAGCCAAGAAGGTAACGGATACTCCTACAATGAGCAGTTCTTC.

This chain uses TRBV7-9 with TRBJ2-3; no clear D. CDR1 is SEHNR, CDR2 FQNEAQ, per germline (reference sequence). The CDR3 spans 17 residues. V was pared by 1 base and J by 4 bases, with 18 bases between. CDR3 DNA sequence: TGTGCCAGCAGCTTAGTGGCGACCACTACCCTCGCAGATACGCAGTATTTT. This sequence encodes CASSLVATTTLADTQYF.

The rearrangement uses TRBV27 and TRBJ1-1, with D possibly matching TRBD1 (5 bases). The germline V gene has CDR1 MNHEY and CDR2 SMNVEV (reference sequence). The length of the CDR3 is 13 residues. The V end was cut by 8 bases, the J end by 10 bases, with 20 bases between. CDR3 DNA sequence: TGTGCCAGCTACTCCGGGACGGGTGAAGGAGCTTTCTTT. This translates into CASYSGTGEGAFF.

As for this clone: Other nucleotide sequences in the sample specify the same CDR3. The chain links TRBV5-4 to TRBJ1-4; no reliable D call. Germline CDR1 SGHNT, CDR2 YYREEE (reference sequence). Trimming left V 0 bases short and J 1 base short, with 7 bases between. CDR3 length equals 15 residues. The CDR3 protein is CASSLEVGTNEKLFF. The CDR3 coding sequence is TGTGCCAGCAGCTTGGAGGTGGGAACTAATGAAAAACTGTTTTTT.

The chain uses TRBV5-4 and TRBJ1-1; D is perhaps TRBD1 (6 bases). The germline V gene has CDR1 SGHNT and CDR2 YYREEE (reference sequence). Trimming cost V 3 bases and J 1 base, with 19 bases left between them. This CDR3 has 17 amino acids. The CDR3 here is CASSSRKTGSSNTEAFF. The CDR3 DNA is TGTGCCAGCAGCTCAAGGAAGACAGGTTCTTCGAACACTGAAGCTTTCTTT.

The V and J genes are TRBV16 and TRBJ1-6; no reliable D call. The CDR3 is 16 residues long. The V end lost 1 base, the J end lost 0 bases, and 7 bases lay between the germline ends. In germline, CDR1 is KGHSY, CDR2 FQNENV. CDR3 nucleotides: TGTGCCAGCAGCCAATATCTGAGCTCCTATAATTCACCCCTCCACTTT. Its protein is CASSQYLSSYNSPLHF.

The chain is built from TRBV6-1 and TRBJ1-2; D not resolved. This CDR3 is 13 amino acids long. Per germline, CDR1 MNHNS and CDR2 SASEGT. Trimming removed 2 bases from V and 3 bases from J, with 7 bases in between. The CDR3 reads CASSELADYGYTF. For the CDR3, the DNA is TGTGCCAGCAGTGAACTGGCGGACTATGGCTACACCTTC.

The V call is TRBV5-6, the J call TRBJ1-3, with D possibly being TRBD1 (6 bases). CDR3 length equals 15 residues. Germline V gene data show CDR1 as SGHDT and CDR2 as YYEEEE. Deletions cut 0 bases from V and 3 bases from J, with 10 bases between. CDR3 nucleotides: TGTGCCAGCAGCTTGGCAGGGGCGCTTGGAAACACCATATATTTT. It is translated as CASSLAGALGNTIYF.

The rearrangement joins TRBV27 to TRBJ2-7; D call uncertain. This CDR3 region has 13 residues. From germline, CDR1 is MNHEY and CDR2 SMNVEV (reference sequence). The germline V and J ends were trimmed by 2 bases and 2 bases, with 7 bases remaining between them. CDR3 nucleotides: TGTGCCAGCAGTTTAGCCAGTCCCTACGAGCAGTACTTC. Its translation is CASSLASPYEQYF.

The chain recombines TRBV5-4 with TRBJ1-4, with D tentatively TRBD1 (6 bases). CDR1 SGHNT and CDR2 YYREEE come from the germline V gene (reference sequence). V was shortened by 2 bases and J by 6 bases, with 11 bases between the two germline ends. The CDR3 consists of 14 residues. CDR3 loop: CASSLQGSDEKLFF. The CDR3 bases are TGTGCCAGCAGCTTACAGGGAAGCGATGAAAAACTGTTTTTT.

The gene calls are TRBV28 and TRBJ1-2, with D maybe TRBD1 (5 bases). The CDR3 length is 12 residues. The V and J ends lost 2 bases and 14 bases respectively, with 15 bases between them. Looked up from germline, CDR1 is MDHEN and CDR2 is SYDVKM. The CDR3 sequence: CASSLRLGVETF. The DNA for the CDR3 is TGTGCCAGCAGTTTACGCCTGGGGGTGGAGACCTTC.

This chain links TRBV27 with TRBJ1-2, with unresolved D. Trimming removed 6 bases from V and 0 bases from J, with 11 bases in between. Looked up from germline, CDR1 is MNHEY and CDR2 is SMNVEV (reference sequence). The CDR3 is 14 residues long. The CDR3 protein is CASRRTEANYGYTF. The CDR3 bases are TGTGCCAGCAGAAGAACGGAAGCTAACTATGGCTACACCTTC.

V is TRBV7-2 and J is TRBJ1-2, with no clear D. V gave up 5 bases and J gave up 6 bases, with 10 bases separating them. The germline V gene has CDR1 SGHTA and CDR2 FQGNSA. The CDR3 spans 12 residues. In DNA, the CDR3 is TGTGCCAGCAGCCCAGATGTAAATGGCTACACCTTC. It specifies CASSPDVNGYTF.

The gene calls are TRBV6-6 and TRBJ1-3; tentatively, D is TRBD1 (5 bases). This CDR3 has 14 amino acids. Germline V CDR1 and CDR2: MNHNY, SVGAGI (reference sequence). V was pared by 6 bases and J by 2 bases, with 11 bases between. The CDR3 bases are TGTGCCAGCAGCCTTTCGACAGCTGGAAACACCATATATTTT. Its protein product is CASSLSTAGNTIYF.

The V and J genes are TRBV11-2 and TRBJ2-2; D is unclear. The germline V gene encodes CDR1 SGHAT and CDR2 FQNNGV. Trimming took off 0 bases at V and 1 base at J, with 15 bases between the two ends. This CDR3 comprises 18 residues. CDR3 coding DNA: TGTGCCAGCAGCTTAGATTTTCGGTCGTCAGGGAACACCGGGGAGCTGTTTTTT. Translated, it gives CASSLDFRSSGNTGELFF.

The CDR3 loop is CASSLSGQDQYTF. In DNA, the CDR3 is TGCGCCAGCAGCTTGTCGGGACAGGATCAATACACCTTC. V usage is TRBV5-1 and J usage is TRBJ1-2; 8 nucleotides agree with TRBD1. The CDR3 has 13 amino acids. Trimming cost V 1 base and J 11 bases; bases outside gene matches: 7. Germline CDR1 and CDR2: SGHRS and YFSETQ. Drawing the rest from reference TRBV5-1 and TRBJ1-2, the complete variable domain is KAGVTQTPRYLIKTRGQQVTLSCSPISGHRSVSWYQQTPGQGLQFLFEYFSETQRNKGNFPGRFSGRQFSNSRSEMNVSTLELGDSALYLCASSLSGQDQYTFGSGTRLTVV.

This rearrangement joins TRBV19 to TRBJ1-6; D uncertain. Germline V gene sequence: CDR1 LNHDA, CDR2 SQIVND (reference sequence). CDR3 length equals 12 residues. Between the trimmed V and J ends, which lost 3 bases and 10 bases, there was a span of 7 bases. The CDR3 region has the DNA TGTGCCAGTAGTATCATCGGGTCACCCCTCCACTTT. This gives the protein CASSIIGSPLHF. Complete variable domain (other parts from reference TRBV19 and TRBJ1-6): DGGITQSPKYLFRKEGQNVTLSCEQNLNHDAMYWYRQDPGQGLRLIYYSQIVNDFQKGDIAEGYSVSREKKESFPLTVTSAQKNPTAFYLCASSIIGSPLHFGNGTRLTVT.

This clone was counted once. Within the sample, other DNA sequences also encode this same CDR3. The V call is TRBV5-4, the J call TRBJ1-2; D uncertain. CDR1 SGHNT and CDR2 YYREEE come from the germline V gene (reference sequence). V lost 0 bases and J lost 2, with 5 bases in between. CDR3 length: 13 amino acids. The CDR3 loop reads CASSLGGNYGYTF. The CDR3 DNA sequence: TGTGCCAGCAGCTTGGGGGGAAACTATGGCTACACCTTC.

V usage is TRBV4-1 and J usage is TRBJ1-2; D remains unclear. The CDR3 covers 17 residues. Per the germline V gene, CDR1 is MGHRA and CDR2 is YSYEKL. V was clipped by 0 bases and J by 4 bases, with 18 bases between them. This CDR3 is CASSQDPRLAPAYGYTF. The CDR3 DNA reads as TGCGCCAGCAGCCAAGATCCCCGACTGGCCCCGGCCTATGGCTACACCTTC.

Comments on this clone: This sample also contains other DNA sequences that code for the same CDR3. The chain joins TRBV5-1 to TRBJ1-3; D not resolved. Germline lookup yields CDR1 SGHRS and CDR2 YFSETQ. Trimming took 2 bases from V and 0 from J, leaving 6 bases between them. The CDR3 is made up of 14 amino acids. CDR3 coding DNA: TGCGCCAGCAGCTTATCGAGCTCTGGAAACACCATATATTTT. Its translation is CASSLSSSGNTIYF.

The V gene is TRBV25-1, the J gene TRBJ1-1; D is unresolved. Germline lookup yields CDR1 MGHDK and CDR2 SYGVNS. The CDR3 totals 14 residues. Trimming stripped 5 bases from V and 5 bases from J, with 15 bases between. CDR3 nucleotides: TGTGCCAGCAGTCGTTCGCCGGTTGGAACTGAAGCTTTCTTT. Residues: CASSRSPVGTEAFF.

The J gene is TRBJ2-5, the V gene TRBV5-1, with 15 bases that match TRBD2. Trimming took 3 bases from V and 6 from J; bases not matched to a gene: 9. The CDR3 consists of 17 residues. Germline CDR1 SGHRS, CDR2 YFSETQ. The CDR3 sequence is CASSSGLAGGLGKTQYF. CDR3 nucleotide sequence: TGCGCCAGCAGCTCCGGACTAGCGGGAGGGCTTGGGAAGACCCAGTACTTC.

This rearrangement joins TRBV6-5 to TRBJ1-3, with 7 bases aligning to TRBD1. The J segment lost 0 bases and the V segment lost 6 bases, leaving 5 bases of the junction unmatched. CDR1 is MNHEY, CDR2 SVGAGI, per germline. The CDR3 contains 15 residues. This chain's CDR3 is CASSRGQLSGNTIYF. DNA of the CDR3: TGTGCCAGCAGCCGGGGACAGCTCTCTGGAAACACCATATATTTT.

V usage is TRBV5-1 and J usage is TRBJ2-3, with TRBD2 matching 9 bases. The germline V gene has CDR1 SGHRS and CDR2 YFSETQ. J lost 4 bases, V lost 2 bases, and 5 bases had no gene match. The CDR3 contains 15 residues. CDR3 sequence: CASSFSGSTSDTQYF. The CDR3 DNA sequence: TGCGCCAGCAGCTTTAGCGGGAGTACGTCAGATACGCAGTATTTT.